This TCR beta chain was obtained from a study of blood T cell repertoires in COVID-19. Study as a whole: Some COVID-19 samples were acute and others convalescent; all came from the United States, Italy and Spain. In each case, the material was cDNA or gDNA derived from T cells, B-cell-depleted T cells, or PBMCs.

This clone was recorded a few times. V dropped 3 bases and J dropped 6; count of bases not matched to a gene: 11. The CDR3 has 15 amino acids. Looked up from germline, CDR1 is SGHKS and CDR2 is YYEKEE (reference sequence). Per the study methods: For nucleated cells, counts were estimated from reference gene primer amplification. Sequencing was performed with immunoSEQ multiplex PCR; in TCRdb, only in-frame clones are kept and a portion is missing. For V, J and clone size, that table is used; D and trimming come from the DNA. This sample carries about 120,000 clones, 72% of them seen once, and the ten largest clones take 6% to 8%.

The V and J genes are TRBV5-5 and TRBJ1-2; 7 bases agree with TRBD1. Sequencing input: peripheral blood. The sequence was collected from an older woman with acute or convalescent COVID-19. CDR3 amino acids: CASSSEKTGFNGYTF. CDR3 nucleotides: TGTGCCAGCAGCTCGGAAAAGACAGGGTTTAATGGCTACACCTTC.